This record covers a single TCR beta chain. No antigen is known for it. The sample comes from a study of radiotherapy plus CTLA-4 blockade in lung cancer. Whole-study context: Objective response was observed in around a sixth of patients, and disease control in approximately 30%.

CTLA-4 blockade using ipilimumab, together with focal radiation, was received by patients with chemo-refractory metastatic non-small-cell lung cancer. The ends were cut back, 6 bases at V and 1 base at J, with 13 bases in the middle. The CDR3 has 14 residues. CDR1 is SGHRS and CDR2 is YFSETQ in the germline V gene. Generated by immunoSEQ multiplex PCR, the TCRdb table keeps only in-frame clones and is missing some. Seen here are about 32,000 clones, 85% to 90% observed once, and the top ten hold 5.8%. General observations from the study: TCR clones originating in tumors grew in number in blood after radiotherapy plus ipilimumab. According to reports, early shifts in blood T cell clones, alongside interferon-beta, forecast response most accurately.

This chain uses TRBV5-1 with TRBJ1-1, with D tentatively TRBD1 (6 bases). The sequenced sample was peripheral blood, obtained from a patient treated with radiotherapy plus ipilimumab. This clonotype was sampled from a human donor with non-small cell lung cancer who had stable disease on radiotherapy plus ipilimumab. The CDR3 sequence is CASTPGHSNTEAFF. The CDR3 DNA is TGCGCCAGCACACCGGGACACTCGAACACTGAAGCTTTCTTT.